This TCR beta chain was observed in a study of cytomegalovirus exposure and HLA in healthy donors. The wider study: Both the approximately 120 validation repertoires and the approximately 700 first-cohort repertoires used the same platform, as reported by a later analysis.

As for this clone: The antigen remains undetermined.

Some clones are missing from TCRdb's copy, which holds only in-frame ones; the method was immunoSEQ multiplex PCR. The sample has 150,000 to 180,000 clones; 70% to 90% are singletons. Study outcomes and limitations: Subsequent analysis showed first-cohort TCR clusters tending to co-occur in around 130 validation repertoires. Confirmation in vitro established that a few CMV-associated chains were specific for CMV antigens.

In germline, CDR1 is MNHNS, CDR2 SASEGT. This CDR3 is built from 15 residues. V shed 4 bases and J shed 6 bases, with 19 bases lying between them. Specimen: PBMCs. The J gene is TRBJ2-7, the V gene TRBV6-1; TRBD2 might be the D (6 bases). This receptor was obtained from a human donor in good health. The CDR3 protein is CASSGFQVLGGEQYF. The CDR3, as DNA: TGTGCCAGCAGTGGATTTCAGGTGCTGGGAGGCGAGCAGTACTTC.